Listed here are 16 T cell receptor beta chains from one sample, sequenced in a study of CD8 T cells in Susac syndrome. After extraction with the RNeasy kit, about 0.5 to 1 ug of the RNA was reverse transcribed using random hexamers. Each CDR3 protein gets one entry after TCRdb re-called the immunoSEQ multiplex PCR reads with MiXCR. The data show around 170,000 distinct CDR3 sequences, approximately 95% seen once. The sample comprised CD4+ T cells from PBMCs. These receptors were taken from a human donor with Susac syndrome.

V is TRBV12-3 or TRBV12-4 and J is TRBJ2-5, with a possible D match to TRBD2 (6 bases). Trimming stripped 4 bases from V and 2 bases from J, with 11 bases between. The length of the CDR3 is 14 residues. CDR3 region: CASSSTGGQETQYF. As DNA, the CDR3 is TGTGCCAGCAGTTCGACCGGGGGTCAAGAGACCCAGTACTTC.

The V gene is TRBV20-1, the J gene TRBJ2-7; D call uncertain. CDR3 length: 14 residues. V lost 0 bases and J 4 bases, leaving 13 bases between the germline ends. Germline lookup yields CDR1 DFQATT and CDR2 SNEGSKA (reference sequence). The CDR3 bases are TGCAGTGCTAGAGATTCTTTTAAGATTTACGAGCAGTACTTC. Translation gives CSARDSFKIYEQYF.

The rearrangement uses TRBV9 and TRBJ2-7; TRBD2 aligns across 10 bases. V gave up 0 bases and J gave up 4 bases; unmatched junction bases: 7. The CDR3 is 16 amino acids. Germline CDR1 and CDR2: SGDLS and YYNGEE. The CDR3 nucleotides are TGTGCCAGCAGCGTAGAGGGTAGCGGGGGGTTTTACGAGCAGTACTTC. This gives the protein CASSVEGSGGFYEQYF.

The chain employs TRBV7-2 and TRBJ1-4; D not resolved. The CDR3 has 15 amino acids. Germline values: CDR1 SGHTA, CDR2 FQGNSA. V dropped 2 bases and J dropped 3 bases, with 10 bases sitting between them. The CDR3 loop reads CASSLWQFSNEKLFF. The CDR3 DNA follows: TGTGCCAGCAGCTTATGGCAATTCTCTAATGAAAAACTGTTTTTT.

The rearrangement joins TRBV30 to TRBJ1-1; D may be TRBD1 (5 bases). CDR1 and CDR2 from the germline V gene are GTSNPN and SVGIG (reference sequence). This CDR3 contains 13 residues. Trimming pared 3 bases from V and 1 base from J, leaving 9 bases between. The chain's CDR3 is CAWRGPTNTEAFF. Written as DNA, the CDR3 is TGTGCCTGGAGGGGACCAACGAACACTGAAGCTTTCTTT.

The V gene is TRBV11-2, the J gene TRBJ2-7; 9 nucleotides agree with TRBD1. The V and J ends lost 5 bases and 7 bases, in that order; junction bases with no gene match: 9. The CDR3 is 14 amino acids. In germline, CDR1 is SGHAT, CDR2 FQNNGV. The chain's CDR3 is CASSMTGGVKEQYF. CDR3 DNA sequence: TGTGCCAGCAGCATGACAGGGGGGGTTAAGGAGCAGTACTTC.

This clonotype was detected once. This chain links TRBV29-1 with TRBJ2-5; TRBD2 is a possible D gene (5 bases). V was cut by 6 bases and J by 4 bases, with 15 bases left in between. Germline-derived CDR1 and CDR2 are SQVTM and ANQGSEA. The CDR3 extends over 13 amino acids. The DNA for the CDR3 is TGCAGCGTGTACACGTCTGAGGGAGAGACCCAGTACTTC. It translates to CSVYTSEGETQYF.

The chain has TRBV18 and TRBJ1-1, with D uncertain. The CDR3 loop spans 14 amino acids. V was shortened by 3 bases and J by 1 base, with 9 bases between the two germline ends. Germline-derived CDR1 and CDR2 are KGHSH and LQKENI. The CDR3: CASSPFGPNTEAFF. Here the CDR3 DNA reads TGTGCCAGCTCACCCTTTGGTCCGAACACTGAAGCTTTCTTT.

The V gene is TRBV30, the J gene TRBJ2-1; TRBD2 matches 11 bases. The CDR3 has 15 amino acids. The J segment lost 9 bases and the V segment lost 1 base, leaving 8 bases of the junction unmatched. CDR1 is GTSNPN, CDR2 SVGIG, per germline (reference sequence). Here the CDR3 DNA reads TGTGCCTGGAGTGGCATAGCGGGGGGGCCGAGTGAGCAGTTCTTC. It specifies CAWSGIAGGPSEQFF.

The rearrangement uses TRBV15 and TRBJ2-2; 11 bases align to TRBD1. The CDR3 sequence is 16 residues long. Germline assignment: CDR1 LNHNV and CDR2 YYDKDF (reference sequence). V was clipped by 8 bases and J by 3 bases; unmatched bases: 8. The CDR3, as DNA: TGTGCCACCCGCTCGCGGACAGGGGGCTACACCGGGGAGCTGTTTTTT. Encoded protein: CATRSRTGGYTGELFF. The whole variable domain, remainder taken from reference TRBV15 and TRBJ2-2, is DAMVIQNPRYQVTQFGKPVTLSCSQTLNHNVMYWYQQKSSQAPKLLFHYYDKDFNNEADTPDNFQSRRPNTSFCFLDIRSPGLGDTAMYLCATRSRTGGYTGELFFGEGSRLTVL.

This chain joins TRBV3-1 and TRBJ1-5, with a possible D match to TRBD1 (5 bases). V lost 4 bases, J lost 6 bases, and 19 bases lay in between. The CDR3 runs to 16 residues. The germline CDR1 and CDR2 sequences are LGHDT and YNNKEL (reference sequence). CDR3 sequence reads: CASSRDSVTGTQPQHF. As DNA, the CDR3 is TGTGCCAGCAGCCGAGACTCAGTGACCGGGACTCAGCCCCAGCATTTT.

This clonotype was counted once. The genes are TRBV5-1 and TRBJ2-3; D not certain. The V gene's germline CDR1 is SGHRS and CDR2 YFSETQ. The length of the CDR3 is 14 residues. V was clipped by 1 base and J by 3 bases, with 9 bases between them. CDR3 residues: CASSLSFVTDTQYF. For the CDR3, the DNA is TGCGCCAGCAGCTTGTCGTTCGTAACAGATACGCAGTATTTT.

The chain uses TRBV5-4 and TRBJ2-7; the D gene is possibly TRBD2 (5 bases). Germline assignment: CDR1 SGHNT and CDR2 YYREEE (reference sequence). The CDR3 loop spans 13 amino acids. Trimming removed 2 bases from V and 2 bases from J, with 8 bases in between. CDR3 in amino acids: CASSFGVPYEQYF. CDR3 bases: TGTGCCAGCAGCTTCGGGGTCCCCTACGAGCAGTACTTC.

V gene TRBV5-1 combines with J gene TRBJ1-4, with D perhaps matching TRBD1 (6 bases). This CDR3 contains 16 residues. Germline V gene sequence: CDR1 SGHRS, CDR2 YFSETQ. Trimming removed 4 bases at V and 5 bases at J, with 18 bases between. The CDR3, as DNA: TGCGCCAGCAGCCTATCCGTGACAGGTTTCAATGAAAAACTGTTTTTT. This codes for CASSLSVTGFNEKLFF.

V is TRBV20-1 and J is TRBJ2-7; possible D gene TRBD1, 5 bases. The germline V gene has CDR1 DFQATT and CDR2 SNEGSKA (reference sequence). CDR3 length equals 15 residues. V was clipped by 0 bases and J by 5 bases, with 17 bases between them. The CDR3 coding sequence is TGCAGTGCTAGAGATCCGTGGGGCACCCTCCACGAGCAGTACTTC. Amino acids: CSARDPWGTLHEQYF.

V usage is TRBV11-1 and J usage is TRBJ2-7; tentative D call: TRBD1 (6 bases). CDR1 and CDR2 (germline): SGHAT, FQDESV (reference sequence). The length of the CDR3 is 15 residues. V lost 6 bases, J lost 2 bases, and 17 bases lay in between. CDR3 region: CASSHWTVSPYEQYF. The CDR3 bases are TGTGCCAGCAGTCACTGGACAGTCTCCCCCTACGAGCAGTACTTC.